These T cell receptor beta chains were read from a single sample in a study of blood T cell repertoires in COVID-19. Clones were sequenced by immunoSEQ multiplex PCR, and TCRdb holds only the in-frame ones, with some missing. The repertoire holds hundreds of thousands of clones, 85% to 90% seen once, with less than 9% in the top ten. Sequencing was done on a sample of peripheral blood. The receptors stem from a woman aged 45-60 years with COVID-19, enrolled during active disease. The CDR3 runs from the conserved cysteine through the conserved F or W. D genes are given only for firm matches. Not every row has a clone size; where given, it reads once, few, many or a size class.

d_call	clone_size	v_call	j_call	cdr3_aa	cdr3_nt
TRBD2	NA	TRBV27	TRBJ2-1	CASKKSGGSSYNEQFF	TGTGCCAGCAAGAAAAGCGGGGGGAGCTCCTACAATGAGCAGTTCTTC
NA	NA	TRBV7-3	TRBJ2-3	CASSPVDTQYF	TGTGCCAGCAGCCCCGTAGATACGCAGTATTTT
NA	NA	TRBV30	TRBJ1-6	CAWSSGVSSPLHF	TGTGCCTGGAGTTCGGGGGTGAGTTCACCCCTCCACTTT
TRBD1	few	TRBV7-2	TRBJ1-2	CASSLTGPRGYTF	TGTGCCAGCAGCTTGACAGGGCCTAGGGGCTACACCTTC
NA	NA	TRBV19	TRBJ1-3	CASRSRGSGNTIYF	TGTGCCAGTAGGTCAAGGGGATCTGGAAACACCATATATTTT
TRBD2	NA	TRBV11-2	TRBJ2-2	CASSSQRGPAGELFF	TGTGCCAGCAGCTCCCAGCGGGGTCCGGCCGGGGAGCTGTTTTTT
NA	NA	TRBV27	TRBJ1-6	CASSRILSVDNSPLHF	TGTGCCAGCAGTCGGATCTTGAGCGTCGATAATTCACCCCTCCACTTT
TRBD1	NA	TRBV12-5	TRBJ1-2	CASGDDRGYGYTF	TGTGCTAGTGGTGACGACAGGGGCTATGGCTACACCTTC
NA	NA	TRBV10-2	TRBJ1-1	CASSELRDTEAFF	TGCGCCAGCAGTGAACTGAGGGACACTGAAGCTTTCTTT
NA	NA	TRBV30	TRBJ1-1	CAWTEYTEAFF	TGTGCCTGGACGGAGTACACTGAAGCTTTCTTT
NA	NA	TRBV9	TRBJ2-7	CASSVGGDTYEQYF	TGTGCCAGCAGCGTAGGGGGGGATACCTACGAGCAGTACTTC
TRBD1	NA	TRBV28	TRBJ1-4	CASSWTGSTNEKLFF	TGTGCCAGCAGTTGGACAGGATCGACTAATGAAAAACTGTTTTTT
NA	NA	TRBV11-2	TRBJ2-7	CASSVGTPYEQYF	TGTGCCAGCAGCGTCGGGACACCCTACGAGCAGTACTTC
TRBD2	NA	TRBV7-9	TRBJ2-5	CATLREGGETQYF	TGTGCCACCCTCCGGGAGGGAGGAGAGACCCAGTACTTC
TRBD1	NA	TRBV24-1	TRBJ2-1	CATSEPGTGREQFF	TGTGCCACCAGTGAACCCGGGACAGGGCGAGAGCAGTTCTTC
TRBD1	once	TRBV2	TRBJ1-5	CASKGQTNQPQHF	TGTGCCAGCAAGGGACAGACCAATCAGCCCCAGCATTTT
NA	NA	TRBV6-1	TRBJ2-7	CASSEASSYEQYF	TGTGCCAGCAGTGAAGCCAGCTCCTACGAGCAGTACTTC
NA	once	TRBV9	TRBJ2-1	CASSAGTPNNEQFF	TGTGCCAGCAGCGCCGGGACACCAAACAATGAGCAGTTCTTC
NA	NA	TRBV19	TRBJ2-2	CASSIRRGIGELFF	TGTGCCAGTAGTATCCGCAGGGGTATCGGGGAGCTGTTTTTT
TRBD1	NA	TRBV19	TRBJ1-2	CASSTPGQGNYGYTF	TGTGCCAGTAGTACCCCGGGACAGGGGAACTATGGCTACACCTTC
TRBD1	NA	TRBV7-2	TRBJ2-2	CASSLKGAGTGELFF	TGTGCCAGCAGCCTAAAGGGGGCGGGCACCGGGGAGCTGTTTTTT
TRBD1	NA	TRBV11-2	TRBJ1-6	CASSPIVDRGSYNSPLHF	TGTGCCAGCAGCCCCATAGTTGACAGGGGCTCCTATAATTCACCCCTCCACTTT
NA	NA	TRBV28	TRBJ1-1	CASRSVTEAFF	TGTGCCAGCAGATCCGTCACTGAAGCTTTCTTT
TRBD1	NA	TRBV7-3	TRBJ2-1	CASRGQGSDEQFF	TGTGCCAGCAGAGGACAGGGTAGCGATGAGCAGTTCTTC
NA	NA	TRBV18	TRBJ2-7	CASSPLGFDTRDGYEQYF	TGTGCCAGCTCACCACTAGGATTCGACACCCGAGACGGCTACGAGCAGTACTTC
NA	NA	TRBV30	TRBJ1-2	CAWRAGTNYGYTF	TGTGCCTGGAGGGCGGGGACCAACTATGGCTACACCTTC
NA	NA	TRBV6-5	TRBJ1-5	CASSYAGWLSNQPQHF	TGTGCCAGCAGTTATGCAGGGTGGCTGAGCAATCAGCCCCAGCATTTT
NA	NA	TRBV5-1	TRBJ2-5	CASSLVGGAETQYF	TGCGCCAGCAGCTTGGTGGGGGGGGCAGAGACCCAGTACTTC
TRBD1	once	TRBV28	TRBJ1-4	CASSNPGQGNEKLFF	TGTGCCAGCAGTAATCCGGGACAGGGGAATGAAAAACTGTTTTTT
NA	NA	TRBV28	TRBJ1-2	CASREYGLNYGYTF	TGTGCCAGCAGAGAGTACGGTTTAAACTATGGCTACACCTTC
TRBD1	once	TRBV19	TRBJ1-1	CASTQDRVAEAFF	TGTGCCAGTACCCAAGACAGGGTCGCTGAAGCTTTCTTT
TRBD1	NA	TRBV5-1	TRBJ2-1	CASSTGTGKENEQFF	TGCGCCAGCAGCACCGGGACAGGGAAAGAGAATGAGCAGTTCTTC
NA	NA	TRBV13	TRBJ2-7	CASSLGRGVHEQYF	TGTGCCAGCAGCTTAGGCAGGGGTGTTCACGAGCAGTACTTC
NA	NA	TRBV19	TRBJ1-5	CASSPTGRGQPQHF	TGTGCCAGTAGCCCAACAGGGAGAGGGCAGCCCCAGCATTTT
TRBD1	few	TRBV5-1	TRBJ2-2	CASSLGQGEAGELFF	TGCGCCAGCAGCTTGGGGCAGGGGGAAGCCGGGGAGCTGTTTTTT
NA	NA	TRBV20-1	TRBJ1-2	CSATQNYGYTF	TGCAGTGCCACACAGAACTATGGCTACACCTTC
TRBD1	NA	TRBV7-8	TRBJ1-1	CASSFPRGQGARTEAFF	TGTGCCAGCAGCTTTCCGAGGGGACAGGGGGCTAGGACTGAAGCTTTCTTT